This T cell receptor (beta chain) came from a study of blood T cell repertoires in COVID-19. Turning to the study itself: The study drew acute and convalescent COVID-19 samples from the United States, Italy and Spain.

In the original processing: Amplification from reference gene primers served as the basis for estimated nucleated cell counts. Generated by immunoSEQ multiplex PCR, the TCRdb table keeps only in-frame clones and is missing some. V and J calls and clone size are given by that table; D and trimming were obtained from the DNA. The sample records 55,000 to 90,000 clones, approximately 86% being singletons. Per the germline V gene, CDR1 is SGDLS and CDR2 is YYNGEE. This CDR3 contains 16 residues. V lost 4 bases and J lost 2; bases outside the gene matches: 12. This chain connects TRBV9 to TRBJ2-7, with 7 bases matching TRBD2. Sequencing was done on a sample of peripheral blood. The source of this sequence is a man aged 70-80 years with active COVID-19. The CDR3 coding sequence is TGTGCCAGCAGCCCCTTCGGGGGGTTGGCCCCCTACGAGCAGTACTTC. Amino acid sequence: CASSPFGGLAPYEQYF. Based on the CDR3 plus reference TRBV9 and TRBJ2-7, the full variable domain is DSGVTQTPKHLITATGQRVTLRCSPRSGDLSVYWYQQSLDQGLQFLIQYYNGEERAKGNILERFSAQQFPDLHSELNLSSLELGDSALYFCASSPFGGLAPYEQYFGPGTRLTVT.